This T cell receptor (beta chain) was profiled in a study of cytomegalovirus exposure and HLA in healthy donors. Study details: Tens of millions of unique TCRs, all from HLA-typed donors, were included in an early release of the data.

The PCR was carried out with 60 Vbeta primers and 13 Jbeta primers. Here immunoSEQ multiplex PCR was the method, and the copy in TCRdb shows in-frame clones only, minus some. The repertoire consists of under 200,000 clones, with approximately 85% occurring once and the leading ten covering 2% to 2.5%. This CDR3 contains 14 residues. Germline CDR1 MNHNY, CDR2 SVGAGI (reference sequence). Between the trimmed V and J ends, which lost 2 bases and 15 bases, there was a span of 20 bases. Notes on this clone: Its specificity is not known.

Study findings and constraints: Prediction of most subjects' HLA-A and HLA-B alleles by TCR beta sequences was reportedly accurate. Sequencing artifact likely explains a cluster of highly shared sequence variants. In a later analysis, donors in an Asian-associated ancestry cluster reportedly had fewer N-insertions in productive TCRs than the cohort mean.

Sequencing was performed on PBMCs. The sequence was obtained from a woman aged 50 to 60 in good health and CMV-seronegative. The rearrangement uses TRBV6-6 and TRBJ2-1; maybe TRBD2 (5 bases). CDR3 protein: CASSYARSGQNMFF. In nucleotides, the CDR3 is TGTGCCAGCAGTTACGCCCGCAGCGGCCAAAATATGTTCTTC.